This T cell receptor beta chain was found in a study of T-cell reconstitution after alpha-beta-depleted transplantation in children. General study results and limits: T-cell numbers and diversity one year post-transplant derived largely from freshly generated T cells. Several hundred expanded graft clones reportedly supplied alpha-beta T cells about two months after transplant.

The CDR3 length is 12 residues. Trimming took 0 bases from V and 10 from J, leaving 9 bases between them. Germline CDR1 LGHDT, CDR2 YNNKEL (reference sequence). A library of TCRbeta sequences, prepared with unique molecular identifiers, was generated. In TCRdb, the PCR reads were re-called with MiXCR into one record per CDR3 protein. The top ten clones hold around 15% of a sample with 450,000 to 550,000 distinct CDR3 sequences, approximately 10% of them seen once. This clonotype appeared many times. Its antigen remains unidentified. Specimen: PBMCs, mostly from graft donor cells, collected 180 days after TCRalphabeta/CD19-depleted stem cell transplant. This chain joins TRBV3-1 and TRBJ1-1, with D possibly TRBD1 on 6 matching bases. This clonotype was sampled from a female patient between 2 and 15 years old who had a stem cell transplant for aplastic anemia, so the T cells may come from the graft donor. The CDR3 reads CASSQDLQGAFF. In DNA, the CDR3 is TGTGCCAGCAGCCAAGATTTACAGGGAGCTTTCTTT.